Presented here are 25 T cell receptor beta chains from one specimen sequenced in a study of blood T cell repertoires in COVID-19. The method was immunoSEQ multiplex PCR; TCRdb's version includes in-frame clones alone and lacks a portion of them. There are about 280,000 clones in the sample; 75% to 90% occur only once, and about 4.2% lies in the top ten. Sample: peripheral blood. The receptors were gathered from a man aged 35 to 55 with acute or convalescent COVID-19.

The V call is TRBV4-1, the J call TRBJ2-7; D is possibly TRBD1 (6 bases). Germline loops: CDR1 MGHRA, CDR2 YSYEKL. Trimming stripped 1 base from V and 3 bases from J, with 13 bases between. CDR3 size: 15 residues. Here the CDR3 DNA reads TGCGCCAGCAGCCAAGGCCGGGACAACCTCTACGAGCAGTACTTC. Translation: CASSQGRDNLYEQYF.

The chain employs TRBV7-2 and TRBJ1-5, with a possible D match to TRBD1 (6 bases). Trimming shortened V by 1 base and J by 6 bases, and 13 bases separated the two germline ends. The CDR3 consists of 15 residues. Germline V CDR1 and CDR2: SGHTA, FQGNSA. The CDR3 DNA reads TGTGCCAGCAGCTTAGTGAGCCAGGGGCCTCAGCCCCAGCATTTT. It specifies CASSLVSQGPQPQHF.

This chain connects TRBV6-4 to TRBJ1-1, with D possibly matching TRBD1 (6 bases). V was trimmed by 4 bases and J by 0 bases, leaving 9 bases between them. CDR3 size: 14 residues. CDR1 is MRHNA and CDR2 is SNTAGT in the germline V gene. The CDR3 DNA reads as TGTGCCAGCAGTGGAGGACAGTTGAACACTGAAGCTTTCTTT. Translating it yields CASSGGQLNTEAFF.

The chain combines TRBV15 with TRBJ1-1; 11 nucleotides match TRBD1. Germline V CDR1 and CDR2: LNHNV, YYDKDF (reference sequence). Trimming cost V 0 bases and J 1 base; bases outside gene matches: 7. CDR3 length equals 18 residues. The CDR3 DNA is TGTGCCACCAGCAGAGACAGGACAGGGGGCAGGACGAACACTGAAGCTTTCTTT. Its translation is CATSRDRTGGRTNTEAFF.

The chain employs TRBV11-3 and TRBJ1-1; D is unclear. From germline, CDR1 is SGHNT and CDR2 YENEEA. The CDR3 loop spans 13 amino acids. Trimming shortened V by 0 bases and J by 5 bases, and 7 bases separated the two germline ends. This CDR3 is CASSLEAETEAFF. CDR3 DNA sequence: TGTGCCAGCAGCTTAGAAGCGGAAACTGAAGCTTTCTTT.

This clone was counted only a few times. The chain joins TRBV27 to TRBJ1-2, with TRBD1 as a possible D gene (6 bases). Per the germline V gene, CDR1 is MNHEY and CDR2 is SMNVEV (reference sequence). The CDR3 runs 16 residues. V was clipped by 2 bases and J by 7 bases, with 20 bases between them. CDR3 nucleotides: TGTGCCAGCAGTTTAGTCGTATCAGGGGTAGGGAGTGGCTACACCTTC. Its protein product is CASSLVVSGVGSGYTF.

The J gene is TRBJ2-1, the V gene TRBV15; 9 bases map to TRBD2. This CDR3 is 15 amino acids long. CDR1 and CDR2 (germline): LNHNV, YYDKDF (reference sequence). Trimming at V came to 3 bases and at J to 6 bases, leaving 6 bases not matched to a gene. CDR3 nucleotide sequence: TGTGCCACCAGCAGGGATAGCGGGGGTCTCAATGAGCAGTTCTTC. Amino acid sequence: CATSRDSGGLNEQFF. Full variable domain (outside the CDR3, taken from reference TRBV15 and TRBJ2-1): DAMVIQNPRYQVTQFGKPVTLSCSQTLNHNVMYWYQQKSSQAPKLLFHYYDKDFNNEADTPDNFQSRRPNTSFCFLDIRSPGLGDTAMYLCATSRDSGGLNEQFFGPGTRLTVL.

The CDR3 sequence is CASSFGARRQYF. Here the CDR3 DNA reads TGTGCCAGCAGCTTTGGGGCTCGACGGCAGTATTTT. The V call is TRBV5-6, the J call TRBJ2-3, with D perhaps TRBD1 (5 bases). The CDR3 is made up of 12 amino acids. V lost 2 bases and J 11 bases, leaving 12 bases between the germline ends. Germline assignment: CDR1 SGHDT and CDR2 YYEEEE.

On this clone: This sample includes further DNA sequences coding for the same CDR3. The J gene is TRBJ1-1, the V gene TRBV5-1, with D unclear. This CDR3 region has 14 residues. CDR1 and CDR2 from the germline V gene are SGHRS and YFSETQ. V was trimmed by 0 bases and J by 1 base, leaving 7 bases between them. CDR3 region: CASSLGAGNTEAFF. The CDR3 DNA sequence: TGCGCCAGCAGCTTGGGGGCAGGGAACACTGAAGCTTTCTTT.

The rearrangement uses TRBV18 and TRBJ2-2; TRBD1 is a possible D gene (5 bases). CDR3 size: 16 residues. Between the trimmed V and J ends, which lost 2 bases and 5 bases, there was a span of 15 bases. Per germline, CDR1 KGHSH and CDR2 LQKENI. CDR3 sequence (DNA): TGTGCCAGCTCACCAGTTACAGGATTAGGAACCGGGGAGCTGTTTTTT. Amino acid sequence: CASSPVTGLGTGELFF.

This clone was recorded once. This chain joins TRBV2 and TRBJ1-2; D is uncertain. There are 12 residues in the CDR3. CDR1 and CDR2 from the germline V gene are SNHLY and FYNNEI. With 5 bases removed from V and 7 bases from J, the gap between germline ends came to 11 bases. The CDR3 loop is CASSTGGGGYTF. The CDR3 DNA follows: TGTGCCAGCAGTACCGGAGGAGGTGGCTACACCTTC.

The chain combines TRBV7-9 with TRBJ1-2, with TRBD1 as a possible D gene (6 bases). Germline values: CDR1 SEHNR, CDR2 FQNEAQ (reference sequence). With 5 bases removed from V and 8 bases from J, the gap between germline ends came to 12 bases. The CDR3 is 12 amino acids. The CDR3 DNA reads TGTGCCAGCAGCGTCACAGGGCCCGGCTACACCTTC. Translation gives CASSVTGPGYTF.

To note about this clone: The sample carries other DNA sequences with the same CDR3. The chain uses TRBV5-1 and TRBJ1-1; D gene uncertain. Germline assignment: CDR1 SGHRS and CDR2 YFSETQ. CDR3 length equals 14 residues. Trimming left V 2 bases short and J 0 bases short, with 8 bases between. The CDR3 protein is CASSLDGLNTEAFF. The DNA for the CDR3 is TGCGCCAGCAGCTTAGACGGGTTGAACACTGAAGCTTTCTTT.

This clone was observed a single time. This chain joins TRBV19 and TRBJ1-2; maybe TRBD1 (5 bases). Germline CDR1 is LNHDA and CDR2 is SQIVND (reference sequence). The germline V and J ends were trimmed by 8 bases and 8 bases, with 18 bases remaining between them. The CDR3 totals 13 residues. The CDR3 region has the DNA TGTGCCAGTGGCGGGGCAGCTCGTTTCGGCTACACCTTC. Its protein product is CASGGAARFGYTF.

The count of this clone is one. V gene TRBV6-5 combines with J gene TRBJ2-7, with TRBD1 as a possible D gene (5 bases). The CDR3 has 14 residues. Germline CDR1 is MNHEY and CDR2 is SVGAGI. V was clipped by 0 bases and J by 2 bases, with 8 bases between them. CDR3 protein: CASSYSPGPYEQYF. DNA for the CDR3: TGTGCCAGCAGTTACTCTCCAGGGCCCTACGAGCAGTACTTC.

This sequence joins TRBV4-1 and TRBJ1-4; D may be TRBD1 (6 bases). Germline CDR1 reads MGHRA; CDR2 reads YSYEKL. The germline V and J ends were trimmed by 0 bases and 10 bases, with 9 bases remaining between them. This CDR3 spans 13 amino acids. In DNA, the CDR3 is TGCGCCAGCAGCCAAGAGGGAGGGGGAAAACTGTTTTTT. It translates to CASSQEGGGKLFF.

The chain is built from TRBV7-6 and TRBJ1-1; 9 nucleotides match TRBD1. The CDR3 runs to 13 residues. Trimming at V came to 5 bases and at J to 6 bases, leaving 4 bases not matched to a gene. Germline-derived CDR1 and CDR2 are SGHVS and FNYEAQ. This chain's CDR3 is CASSEGQGAEAFF. In DNA form, the CDR3 reads TGTGCCAGCAGCGAGGGACAGGGCGCTGAAGCTTTCTTT.

V is TRBV15 and J is TRBJ2-2; D uncertain. The CDR3 loop spans 17 amino acids. Germline V gene lookup returns CDR1 LNHNV and CDR2 YYDKDF (reference sequence). Trimming cost V 0 bases and J 6 bases, with 17 bases left between them. The CDR3 region has the DNA TGTGCCACCAGCAGAGAACAGCTTTTTATATCCTCCGGGGAGCTGTTTTTT. Translated, it gives CATSREQLFISSGELFF.

Regarding this clone: Distinct nucleotide sequences in the sample also encode this CDR3. The chain recombines TRBV2 with TRBJ1-2; TRBD1 might be the D (5 bases). CDR1 SNHLY and CDR2 FYNNEI come from the germline V gene. Trimming stripped 1 base from V and 7 bases from J, with 10 bases between. CDR3 length equals 13 residues. The CDR3 DNA sequence: TGTGCCAGCAGTGAAGGCAGGGTGGGTGGCTACACCTTC. Its translation: CASSEGRVGGYTF.

The chain combines TRBV28 with TRBJ1-3; possible D gene TRBD1, 5 bases. CDR3 length: 14 amino acids. Germline V gives CDR1 MDHEN, CDR2 SYDVKM. In DNA, the CDR3 is TGTGGGGGCGGCACGCCAGGGAATGGAAACACCATATATTTT. Translated, it gives CGGGTPGNGNTIYF.

The genes are TRBV27 and TRBJ2-7, with 7 bases lining up with TRBD2. The germline V gene encodes CDR1 MNHEY and CDR2 SMNVEV (reference sequence). V shed 9 bases, J shed 7 bases, and the junction held 12 bases outside the gene matches. This CDR3 has 13 amino acids. In DNA form, the CDR3 reads TGTGCCAGTTCAAGCGGGGCGCTGGGAGAGCAGTACTTC. The encoded protein is CASSSGALGEQYF.

The chain carries TRBV6-6 and TRBJ2-7, with 14 bases fitting TRBD2. There are 13 residues in the CDR3. CDR1 is MNHNY, CDR2 SVGAGI, per germline (reference sequence). The V gene end was trimmed by 2 bases and the J gene end by 11 bases; junction bases not matched to a gene: 2. CDR3: CASSYTGLAGEYF. The CDR3 DNA reads as TGTGCCAGCAGTTACACGGGACTAGCGGGGGAGTACTTC.

This chain links TRBV7-9 with TRBJ2-2, with D uncertain. V gave up 2 bases and J gave up 0 bases, with 10 bases separating them. Germline CDR1 reads SEHNR; CDR2 reads FQNEAQ (reference sequence). The CDR3 covers 16 residues. The CDR3 nucleotides read TGTGCCAGCAGCTTACCGTCTCCCGCGAACACCGGGGAGCTGTTTTTT. Protein sequence: CASSLPSPANTGELFF.

This rearrangement joins TRBV20-1 to TRBJ1-1; 7 bases are a match to TRBD1. This CDR3 comprises 12 residues. Germline loops: CDR1 DFQATT, CDR2 SNEGSKA (reference sequence). V trimming: 6 bases; J trimming: 10 bases; junction bases outside the gene matches: 11. CDR3 nucleotides: TGCAGTGCGAGTAGACAGGGAAGTGGAGCTTTCTTT. This gives the protein CSASRQGSGAFF.

The chain uses TRBV5-4 and TRBJ2-3; D might be TRBD2 (6 bases). Germline CDR1 is SGHNT and CDR2 is YYREEE (reference sequence). V dropped 6 bases and J dropped 0 bases, with 14 bases sitting between them. The CDR3 is made up of 15 amino acids. CDR3 sequence (DNA): TGTGCCAGCACCGCCGGGGGATCAAGCACAGATACGCAGTATTTT. This sequence encodes CASTAGGSSTDTQYF. Full variable domain (outside the CDR3, taken from reference TRBV5-4 and TRBJ2-3): ETGVTQSPTHLIKTRGQQVTLRCSSQSGHNTVSWYQQALGQGPQFIFQYYREEENGRGNFPPRFSGLQFPNYSSELNVNALELDDSALYLCASTAGGSSTDTQYFGPGTRLTVL.